This is a list of T cell receptor beta chains from one sample in a study of blood T cell repertoires in COVID-19. Assay: immunoSEQ multiplex PCR; the TCRdb copy retains only in-frame clones and omits some. Here the sample spans fewer than 300,000 clones, 82% being singletons. Source material: peripheral blood. All receptors derive from a woman aged 18-35 years with acute or convalescent COVID-19. Both conserved end residues are part of each CDR3. D genes are given only for firm matches. The size entry is marked missing in some rows and otherwise reads once, few, many or a size class.

j_gene,d_gene,abundance,v_gene,CDR3aa,CDR3nt
TRBJ1-5,TRBD1,-,TRBV28,CASSLWPQGDSNQPQHF,TGTGCCAGCAGTTTATGGCCCCAGGGGGATAGCAATCAGCCCCAGCATTTT
TRBJ2-2,-,few,TRBV19,CASSWQGRTGELFF,TGTGCCAGTAGTTGGCAGGGGCGGACCGGGGAGCTGTTTTTT
TRBJ1-2,TRBD1,once,TRBV5-4,CASSIQTGGNGYTF,TGTGCCAGCAGCATACAAACAGGGGGCAATGGCTACACCTTC
TRBJ2-5,TRBD2,-,TRBV19,CASSARLAGTQETQYF,TGTGCCAGTAGTGCCCGACTAGCGGGGACCCAAGAGACCCAGTACTTC
TRBJ2-7,-,-,TRBV6-5,CASSYEGTYEQYF,TGTGCCAGCAGTTACGAGGGCACCTACGAGCAGTACTTC
TRBJ1-4,-,-,TRBV7-9,CASSSNWGVNEKLFF,TGTGCCAGCAGCTCCAATTGGGGGGTAAATGAAAAACTGTTTTTT
TRBJ1-5,TRBD1,-,TRBV15,CATSSRQGSNQPQHF,TGTGCCACCAGCAGCAGACAGGGTAGCAATCAGCCCCAGCATTTT
TRBJ2-5,-,-,TRBV5-1,CASTGGREKYF,TGCGCCTCCACCGGGGGGCGGGAGAAGTACTTC
TRBJ2-1,-,once,TRBV3-1/TRBV3-2,CASSQAGHFYNEQFF,TGTGCCAGCAGCCAAGCGGGACATTTTTACAATGAGCAGTTCTTC
TRBJ2-1,-,-,TRBV28,CASSTSIPGLLYNEQFF,TGTGCCAGCAGTACGTCCATTCCGGGACTCCTCTACAATGAGCAGTTCTTC
TRBJ2-1,-,-,TRBV21-1,CASSKDGREGPSYNEQFF,TGTGCCAGCAGCAAAGATGGGCGGGAGGGACCGAGCTACAATGAGCAGTTCTTC
TRBJ1-6,TRBD1,-,TRBV27,CASSFTGTGDSPLHF,TGTGCCAGCAGTTTCACCGGGACAGGAGATTCACCCCTCCACTTT
TRBJ2-7,-,-,TRBV21-1,CASSKYVRPSGSYEQYF,TGTGCCAGCAGCAAATACGTCCGGCCTAGCGGGTCCTACGAGCAGTACTTC
TRBJ2-1,-,-,TRBV3-1/TRBV3-2,CASSPLNNEQFF,TGTGCCAGCAGCCCGTTAAACAATGAGCAGTTCTTC
TRBJ2-1,TRBD2,-,TRBV7-9,CASSTRTSGRYNEQFF,TGTGCCAGCAGCACCCGGACTAGCGGGAGATACAATGAGCAGTTCTTC
TRBJ2-1,-,-,TRBV4-2,CASSQGAGNEQFF,TGTGCCAGCAGCCAAGGGGCAGGTAATGAGCAGTTCTTC
TRBJ2-1,TRBD2,-,TRBV6-5,CASSPAGGGPSQFF,TGTGCCAGCAGCCCAGCGGGAGGGGGCCCGTCGCAGTTCTTC
TRBJ1-1,-,-,TRBV5-4,CASSPGVQPEAFF,TGTGCCAGCAGCCCAGGGGTCCAGCCTGAAGCTTTCTTT
TRBJ2-1,TRBD1,-,TRBV5-8,CASSFGQGAGNEQFF,TGTGCCAGCAGCTTCGGACAGGGGGCGGGAAATGAGCAGTTCTTC
TRBJ2-3,-,-,TRBV4-3,CASSPRLVGDTQYF,TGCGCCAGCAGCCCACGACTAGTTGGGGATACGCAGTATTTT
TRBJ1-4,-,-,TRBV6-2/TRBV6-3,CASSRQWDEKLFF,TGTGCCAGCAGCCGACAGTGGGATGAAAAACTGTTTTTT
TRBJ2-7,-,-,TRBV7-2,CASSLASGDYEQYF,TGTGCCAGCAGCTTAGCATCGGGGGACTACGAGCAGTACTTC
TRBJ2-2,-,-,TRBV7-9,CATPEELFF,TGTGCCACCCCAGAGGAGCTGTTTTTT
TRBJ2-1,TRBD1,once,TRBV29-1,CSVEGQSSYNEQFF,TGCAGCGTTGAGGGACAGAGCTCCTACAATGAGCAGTTCTTC
TRBJ2-5,TRBD2,few,TRBV12-5,CASGLGLSGIAQETQYF,TGTGCTAGTGGTTTGGGGCTTAGCGGGATCGCTCAAGAGACCCAGTACTTC
TRBJ1-2,TRBD1,-,TRBV3-1/TRBV3-2,CASSQGTGIPYGYTF,TGTGCCAGCAGCCAAGGGACAGGGATCCCCTATGGCTACACCTTC
TRBJ2-7,TRBD2,-,TRBV6-2/TRBV6-3,CASSLTSASSYEQYF,TGTGCCAGCAGTTTGACTAGCGCGAGCTCCTACGAGCAGTACTTC
TRBJ2-3,TRBD2,-,TRBV30,CAWTAPRGASGSTDTQYF,TGTGCCTGGACCGCCCCAAGGGGGGCTAGCGGGAGCACAGATACGCAGTATTTT
TRBJ1-2,-,-,TRBV3-1/TRBV3-2,CASSQGRGYTF,TGTGCCAGCAGCCAAGGGAGGGGCTACACCTTC
TRBJ2-6,TRBD2,-,TRBV7-9,CASSSAASGYSGANVLTF,TGTGCCAGCAGCTCAGCGGCTAGCGGGTATTCTGGGGCCAACGTCCTGACTTTC
TRBJ1-1,-,once,TRBV6-5,CASSTGGGGNTEAFF,TGTGCCAGCAGTACCGGGGGAGGGGGGAACACTGAAGCTTTCTTT
TRBJ2-5,TRBD2,-,TRBV30,CAWIGREAQETQYF,TGTGCCTGGATAGGGCGGGAGGCACAAGAGACCCAGTACTTC
TRBJ1-2,TRBD1,-,TRBV6-5,CASRVGTGIRYGYTF,TGTGCCAGCAGGGTTGGGACAGGGATTCGCTATGGCTACACCTTC
TRBJ1-2,-,-,TRBV7-9,CASSTDWRGLLGDDYGYTF,TGTGCCAGCAGCACAGACTGGAGGGGACTCCTAGGGGATGACTATGGCTACACCTTC